Given below is one T cell receptor beta chain in context. The target antigen is unknown. This specimen belongs to a study of beta chain features in type 1 diabetes. The study's findings and limits: Patients showed naive, central memory and Treg TCRB repertoires that appeared more similar than those of healthy donors. Lower insertion and higher deletion counts appeared at VDJ junctions in type 1 diabetes patients.

V lost 5 bases to trimming and J lost 3 bases; unmatched junction nucleotides: 6. CDR3 length: 15 residues. Germline CDR1 and CDR2: SGHTA and FQGNSA. Reverse transcription of all isolated RNA meant that expressed TCRB transcripts were sequenced. The average read count of naive, central memory and regulatory T cell samples was about 3.57 million. Assay used: immunoSEQ multiplex PCR; TCRdb lists only in-frame clones, some missing. The top ten hold about 0.042% of the sample, which has some 410,000 clones, over 10% seen once. CD45RO/CCR7/CD25/CD127/CD95/CD27 sorting isolated CD4+ naive, central memory, regulatory and stem cell-like memory cells.

The origin of this receptor is a woman aged 18-30 years in good health. J is TRBJ1-4 and V is TRBV7-2; 7 bases agree with TRBD1. The sample comprised naive CD4+ T cells from blood. The CDR3 DNA reads as TGTGCCAGCAGCCCTACCGGGACAGCTAATGAAAAACTGTTTTTT. Its protein is CASSPTGTANEKLFF. Full variable domain (missing parts from reference TRBV7-2 and TRBJ1-4): GAGVSQSPSNKVTEKGKDVELRCDPISGHTALYWYRQSLGQGLEFLIYFQGNSAPDKSGLPSDRFSAERTGGSVSTLTIQRTQQEDSAVYLCASSPTGTANEKLFFGSGTQLSVL.